The source of this T cell receptor beta chain is a study of Graves' ophthalmopathy and Graves' hyperthyroidism. The CDR3 covers 11 residues. V was cut by 7 bases and J by 5 bases, with 5 bases left in between. The TCR beta CDR3 regions underwent amplification from RNA transcripts. Second-round multiplex PCR came after first-round RT-PCR with HTBI primers. TCRdb independently ran MiXCR on the multiplex PCR reads; one entry per CDR3 protein. Of 200,000 to 250,000 distinct CDR3 sequences listed, around 30% are singletons. Moderate-to-severe activity, with CAS ≥3, NOSPECS ≥4 and duration under 3 months, characterized the donors with ophthalmopathy. Out of 9 to 10 ml of fresh peripheral blood, PBMCs were obtained. This clonotype was detected many times.

This clonotype was obtained from a man aged 50-59 years with Graves' ophthalmopathy. Sequencing was carried out using peripheral blood. The V gene is TRBV12-3 or TRBV12-4, the J gene TRBJ2-2; no firm D call. The CDR3 protein is CASTLTGELFF. CDR3 nucleotide sequence: TGTGCCAGCACCCTTACCGGGGAGCTGTTTTTT.